This TCR beta chain was retrieved from a study of blood T cell repertoires in COVID-19. Study details: Acute and convalescent COVID-19 samples came from the United States, Italy and Spain.

Authors' methods: Counts of nucleated cells, estimated from reference gene primer amplification, were obtained. TCRdb's copy holds only in-frame clones and misses some; the assay was immunoSEQ multiplex PCR. V, J and clone size are those of that table, while D and trimming were read from the DNA. The table lists 150,000 or so clones, around 79% of them singletons. The sequence was collected from a man older than 75 with acute or convalescent COVID-19. Sequenced input: peripheral blood.

The CDR3 DNA reads TGTGCCAGCAGCGAGACAGGGGCCGAATCAACTAATGAAAAACTGTTTTTT. Protein product: CASSETGAESTNEKLFF. The genes are TRBV5-6 and TRBJ1-4, with 8 bases lining up with TRBD1. The CDR3 is 17 amino acids. CDR1 is SGHDT, CDR2 YYEEEE, per germline. With V trimmed by 4 bases and J by 0 bases, 8 bases remained unmatched. The full variable domain, its missing parts supplied by reference TRBV5-6 and TRBJ1-4, is DAGVTQSPTHLIKTRGQQVTLRCSPKSGHDTVSWYQQALGQGPQFIFQYYEEEERQRGNFPDRFSGHQFPNYSSELNVNALLLGDSALYLCASSETGAESTNEKLFFGSGTQLSVL.